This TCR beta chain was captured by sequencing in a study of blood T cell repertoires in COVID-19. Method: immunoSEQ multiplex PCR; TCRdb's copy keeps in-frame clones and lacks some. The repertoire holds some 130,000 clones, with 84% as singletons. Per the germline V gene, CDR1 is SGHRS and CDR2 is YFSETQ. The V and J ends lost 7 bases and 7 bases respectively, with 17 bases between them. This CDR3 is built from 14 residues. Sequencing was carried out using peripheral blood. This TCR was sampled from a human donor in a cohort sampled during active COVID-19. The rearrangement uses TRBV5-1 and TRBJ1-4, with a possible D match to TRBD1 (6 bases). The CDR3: CASGLGTLGEKLFF. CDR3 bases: TGCGCCAGCGGTTTGGGGACACTCGGTGAAAAACTGTTTTTT. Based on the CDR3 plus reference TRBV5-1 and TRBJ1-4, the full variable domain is KAGVTQTPRYLIKTRGQQVTLSCSPISGHRSVSWYQQTPGQGLQFLFEYFSETQRNKGNFPGRFSGRQFSNSRSEMNVSTLELGDSALYLCASGLGTLGEKLFFGSGTQLSVL.